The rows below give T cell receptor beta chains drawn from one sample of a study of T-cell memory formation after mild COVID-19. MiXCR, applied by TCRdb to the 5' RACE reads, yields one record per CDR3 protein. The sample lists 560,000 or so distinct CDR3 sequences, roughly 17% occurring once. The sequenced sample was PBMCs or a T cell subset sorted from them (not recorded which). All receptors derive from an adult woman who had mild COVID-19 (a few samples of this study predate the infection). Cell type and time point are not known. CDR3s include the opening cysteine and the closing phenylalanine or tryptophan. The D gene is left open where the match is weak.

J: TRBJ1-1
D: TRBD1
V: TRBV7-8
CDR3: CASSARGQGRMAFF

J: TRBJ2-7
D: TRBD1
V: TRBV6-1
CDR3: CASSGPTGASQSSYEQYF

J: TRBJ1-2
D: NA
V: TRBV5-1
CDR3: CASSSFDSYGYTF

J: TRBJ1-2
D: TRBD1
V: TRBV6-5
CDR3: CASSRQGNGYTF

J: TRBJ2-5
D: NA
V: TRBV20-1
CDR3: CSARDTFAGLSIVETQYF

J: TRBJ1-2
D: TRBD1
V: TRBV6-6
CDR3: CASSSPDRYYGYTF

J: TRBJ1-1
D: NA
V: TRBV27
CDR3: CASSLSSPGTEAFF

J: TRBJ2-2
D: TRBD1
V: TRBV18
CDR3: CASSPRGPDTGELFF

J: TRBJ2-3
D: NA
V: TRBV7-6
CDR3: CASSPQQGWGPSDTQYF

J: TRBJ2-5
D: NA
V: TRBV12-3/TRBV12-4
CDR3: CASSFTRAETQYF

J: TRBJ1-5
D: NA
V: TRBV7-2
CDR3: CASSLNYSPNQPQHF

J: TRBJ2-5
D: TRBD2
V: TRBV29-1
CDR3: CSVVSGRALYQETQYF

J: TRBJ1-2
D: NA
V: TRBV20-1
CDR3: CSAVGGISGYTF

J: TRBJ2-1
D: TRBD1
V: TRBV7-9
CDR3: CASSSGTASSYNEQFF

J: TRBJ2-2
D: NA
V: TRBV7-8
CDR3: CASSLGGPRTFTGELFF

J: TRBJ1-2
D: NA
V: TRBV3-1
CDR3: CASSRQAIYGYTF

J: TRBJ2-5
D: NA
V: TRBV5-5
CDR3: CASNTGSADQETQYF

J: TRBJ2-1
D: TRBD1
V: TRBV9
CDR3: CASSVARQGGGEQFF

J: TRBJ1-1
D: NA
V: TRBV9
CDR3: CASSVEFRGTEAFF

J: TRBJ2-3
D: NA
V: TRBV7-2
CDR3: CASSLDLVRAGTDTQYF

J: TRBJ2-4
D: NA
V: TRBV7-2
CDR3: CASSLSIAKNIQYF

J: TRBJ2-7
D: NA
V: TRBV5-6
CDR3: CASSSTPATEQYF

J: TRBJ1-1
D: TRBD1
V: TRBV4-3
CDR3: CASSQVGTGTGLTRQQAFF

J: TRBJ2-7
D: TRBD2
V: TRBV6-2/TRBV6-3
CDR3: CASSYGTSGSYEQYF

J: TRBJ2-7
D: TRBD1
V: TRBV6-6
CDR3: CASSSRPGTGPEQYF

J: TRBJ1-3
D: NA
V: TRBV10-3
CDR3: CAISGGASGNTIYF

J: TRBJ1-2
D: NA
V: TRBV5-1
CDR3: CASREDSHYGYTF

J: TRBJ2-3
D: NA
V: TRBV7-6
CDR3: CASSFLGATDTQYF

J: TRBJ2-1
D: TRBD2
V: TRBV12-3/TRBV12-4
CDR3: CASSWGVAGSYNEQFF

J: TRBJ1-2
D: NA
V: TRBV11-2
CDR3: CASSLGGTGFLGYTF

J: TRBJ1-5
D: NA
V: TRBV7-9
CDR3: CASSPTGTPQPQHF

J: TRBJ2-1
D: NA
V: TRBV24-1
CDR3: CATSDEAVQPGGEQFF

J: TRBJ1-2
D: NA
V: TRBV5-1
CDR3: CASSFNPRGLEENGYTF

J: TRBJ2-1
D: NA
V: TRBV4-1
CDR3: CASSPQGSDQFF

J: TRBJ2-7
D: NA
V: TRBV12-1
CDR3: CASSFGRPTYEQYF

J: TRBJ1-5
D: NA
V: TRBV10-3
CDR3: CASSGQVDQPQHF

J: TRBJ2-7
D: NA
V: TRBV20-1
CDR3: CSASRRFLWYEQYF

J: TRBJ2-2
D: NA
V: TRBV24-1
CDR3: CATSGAPNAGELFF

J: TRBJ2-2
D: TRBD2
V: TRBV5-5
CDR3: CASSPRLAGVNTGELFF

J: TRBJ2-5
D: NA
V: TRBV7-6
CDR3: CASSLIQASQETQYF

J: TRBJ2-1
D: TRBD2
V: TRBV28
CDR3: CASSLTSDRFF

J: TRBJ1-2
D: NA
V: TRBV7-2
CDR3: CASSLVGDSSYGYTF

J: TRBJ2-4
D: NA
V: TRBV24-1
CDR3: CATSDGSQTKNIQYF

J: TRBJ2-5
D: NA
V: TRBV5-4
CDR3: CASSSIINRDPGETQYF

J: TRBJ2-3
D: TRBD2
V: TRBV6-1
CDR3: CASSEAPTLAGGTDTQYF

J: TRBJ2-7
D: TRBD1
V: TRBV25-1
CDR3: CASSDPLGQGAYEQYF

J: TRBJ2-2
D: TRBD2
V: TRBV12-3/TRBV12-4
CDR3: CASIDSGTNTGELFF

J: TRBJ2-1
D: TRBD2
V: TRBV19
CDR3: CASSNRLAGGGNEQFF

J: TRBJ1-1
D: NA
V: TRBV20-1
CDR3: CSAKGPWNTEAFF

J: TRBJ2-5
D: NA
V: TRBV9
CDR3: CASSVGVETQYF

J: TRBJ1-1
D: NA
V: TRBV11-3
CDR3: CASSLDPAETEAFF

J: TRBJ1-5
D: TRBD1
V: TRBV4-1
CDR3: CASSQRDRNNQPQHF

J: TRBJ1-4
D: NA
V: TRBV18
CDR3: CASSPPGSAAEKLFF

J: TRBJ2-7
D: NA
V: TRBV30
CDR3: CASGSVEQYF

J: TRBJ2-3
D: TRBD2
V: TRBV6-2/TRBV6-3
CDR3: CASSPAGNSGGSWDTQYF